The 18 T cell receptor beta chains listed next were all sequenced from one sample in a study of T cell changes during pregnancy in multiple sclerosis. The protocol was immunoSEQ multiplex PCR, while the TCRdb copy is restricted to in-frame clones and leaves out a portion. The data contain some 64,000 clones, around 93% of them singletons. The sample consisted of peripheral blood, taken in the first trimester of pregnancy. The receptors were sampled from a female donor with multiple sclerosis, enrolled in a pregnancy study.

CDR3 nucleotide sequence: TGTGCCAGCAGTGAATATCGCCAGGCCCTTGGTGAAAAACTGTTTTTT. This sequence encodes CASSEYRQALGEKLFF. The rearrangement uses TRBV25-1 and TRBJ1-4, with D hard to call. The CDR3 is 16 amino acids. V lost 0 bases, J lost 7 bases, and 15 bases lay in between. Germline V gives CDR1 MGHDK, CDR2 SYGVNS. Based on the CDR3 plus reference TRBV25-1 and TRBJ1-4, the full variable domain is EADIYQTPRYLVIGTGKKITLECSQTMGHDKMYWYQQDPGMELHLIHYSYGVNSTEKGDLSSESTVSRIRTEHFPLTLESARPSHTSQYLCASSEYRQALGEKLFFGSGTQLSVL.

This clone turned up a few times. The J gene is TRBJ2-3, the V gene TRBV23-1; TRBD2 matches at 7 bases. TRBV23-1 is noted as an ORF with a role that remains uncertain. There are 16 residues in the CDR3. V lost 7 bases and J lost 3; bases outside the gene matches: 13. This CDR3 is CASKYPRAGLTDTQYF. In DNA, the CDR3 is TGCGCCAGCAAATACCCACGAGCGGGATTGACAGATACGCAGTATTTT.

The rearrangement uses TRBV6-5 and TRBJ1-3, with no clear D. This CDR3 is built from 16 residues. Trimming removed 0 bases at V and 0 bases at J, with 9 bases between. The V gene's germline CDR1 is MNHEY and CDR2 SVGAGI. CDR3 sequence: CASSYSLRYSGNTIYF. In nucleotides, the CDR3 is TGTGCCAGCAGTTACTCTCTGCGCTACTCTGGAAACACCATATATTTT.

V is TRBV6-4 and J is TRBJ2-1; TRBD1 is a possible D gene (6 bases). This CDR3 region has 16 residues. Trimming took 5 bases from V and 0 from J, leaving 14 bases between them. Germline V gene sequence: CDR1 MRHNA, CDR2 SNTAGT. CDR3 sequence (DNA): TGTGCCAGCAGTTTGCAACCCAGGGGCTCCTACAATGAGCAGTTCTTC. Encoded protein: CASSLQPRGSYNEQFF.

The chain uses TRBV28 and TRBJ2-1, with 9 bases matching TRBD2. The CDR3 is made up of 17 amino acids. V dropped 6 bases and J dropped 5; count of bases not matched to a gene: 14. The V gene's germline CDR1 is MDHEN and CDR2 SYDVKM. As DNA, the CDR3 is TGTGCCAGCAGACCTAGAGGGCGGGAGGGCCTAAACAATGAGCAGTTCTTC. This encodes CASRPRGREGLNNEQFF.

This chain uses TRBV7-2 with TRBJ2-3; tentative D call: TRBD2 (6 bases). There are 14 residues in the CDR3. The germline gives CDR1 SGHTA, CDR2 FQGNSA. Deletions cut 5 bases from V and 4 bases from J, with 13 bases between. CDR3 DNA: TGTGCCAGCAGCGTAAACGGGGGACCAGATACGCAGTATTTT. Its protein is CASSVNGGPDTQYF.

About this clone: This specimen includes other DNA sequences encoding the same CDR3. The genes are TRBV7-2 and TRBJ2-2; D is ambiguous. CDR1 is SGHTA and CDR2 is FQGNSA in the germline V gene. The CDR3 is 14 residues long. V lost 1 base and J 2 bases, leaving 5 bases between the germline ends. The CDR3 loop is CASSLGTNTGELFF. CDR3 DNA: TGTGCCAGCAGCTTAGGCACAAACACCGGGGAGCTGTTTTTT.

CDR3 DNA: TGTGCCAGCAGTTTAGGACAGGGGGACATGGATACGCAGTATTTT. Protein: CASSLGQGDMDTQYF. The chain uses TRBV28 and TRBJ2-3; TRBD1 aligns across 10 bases. The CDR3 sequence is 15 residues long. Germline CDR1 is MDHEN and CDR2 is SYDVKM. The V and J ends lost 2 bases and 6 bases, in that order; junction bases with no gene match: 5.

The rearrangement links TRBV18 to TRBJ2-3; 13 bases agree with TRBD2. In germline, CDR1 is KGHSH, CDR2 LQKENI. V trimming: 3 bases; J trimming: 6 bases; junction bases outside the gene matches: 6. This CDR3 spans 16 amino acids. The DNA of the CDR3 is TGTGCCAGCTCACCCTTGACTAGCGGGAGGTACGATACGCAGTATTTT. Protein product: CASSPLTSGRYDTQYF.

The chain combines TRBV6-5 with TRBJ2-5, with 7 bases that match TRBD1. This CDR3 is built from 13 residues. Germline assignment: CDR1 MNHEY and CDR2 SVGAGI. V lost 6 bases to trimming and J lost 5 bases; unmatched junction nucleotides: 6. For the CDR3, the DNA is TGTGCCAGCAGACCAGGGGGTAGGGAGACCCAGTACTTC. Residues: CASRPGGRETQYF.

In its sample, this clone was seen once. The genes are TRBV7-2 and TRBJ2-7; D may be TRBD2 (6 bases). The V end lost 0 bases, the J end lost 4 bases, and 13 bases lay between the germline ends. CDR3 length: 15 residues. The V gene's germline CDR1 is SGHTA and CDR2 FQGNSA. CDR3 sequence reads: CASSLASGRRYEQYF. CDR3 in DNA: TGTGCCAGCAGCTTAGCCTCCGGGAGAAGGTACGAGCAGTACTTC. Combining the CDR3 with reference TRBV7-2 and TRBJ2-7 gives the whole variable domain GAGVSQSPSNKVTEKGKDVELRCDPISGHTALYWYRQSLGQGLEFLIYFQGNSAPDKSGLPSDRFSAERTGGSVSTLTIQRTQQEDSAVYLCASSLASGRRYEQYFGPGTRLTVT.

V gene TRBV5-6 combines with J gene TRBJ2-1, with 11 nucleotides matching TRBD1. CDR3 length equals 19 residues. Germline CDR1 is SGHDT and CDR2 is YYEEEE. With V trimmed by 4 bases and J by 0 bases, 12 bases remained unmatched. The CDR3 DNA is TGTGCCAGCAGCGCCCGGGACAGGGGGTTTCTTAGCTCCTACAATGAGCAGTTCTTC. Translation: CASSARDRGFLSSYNEQFF.

The chain combines TRBV18 with TRBJ1-1; the D is unclear. V dropped 5 bases and J dropped 1 base, with 8 bases sitting between them. Germline V gene lookup returns CDR1 KGHSH and CDR2 LQKENI. The CDR3 runs to 13 residues. For the CDR3, the DNA is TGTGCCAGCTCAGAAGTGAGGAACACTGAAGCTTTCTTT. The encoded protein is CASSEVRNTEAFF.

The chain recombines TRBV7-2 with TRBJ1-2; possible D gene TRBD1, 6 bases. CDR3 length equals 13 residues. Per the germline V gene, CDR1 is SGHTA and CDR2 is FQGNSA. Trimming left V 4 bases short and J 4 bases short, with 10 bases between. The chain's CDR3 is CASSSPGAYGYTF. As DNA, the CDR3 is TGTGCCAGCAGCTCCCCAGGGGCCTATGGCTACACCTTC. Combining the CDR3 with reference TRBV7-2 and TRBJ1-2 gives the whole variable domain GAGVSQSPSNKVTEKGKDVELRCDPISGHTALYWYRQSLGQGLEFLIYFQGNSAPDKSGLPSDRFSAERTGGSVSTLTIQRTQQEDSAVYLCASSSPGAYGYTFGSGTRLTVV.

The chain joins TRBV5-8 to TRBJ2-6, with D possibly TRBD1 on 6 matching bases. The CDR3 covers 18 residues. V was shortened by 6 bases and J by 4 bases, with 23 bases between the two germline ends. The germline V gene encodes CDR1 SGHTS and CDR2 YDEGEE. In nucleotides, the CDR3 is TGTGCCAGCAACACCCTAAGGCTGACGCAGGGGGGGGCCAACGTCCTGACTTTC. It yields the protein CASNTLRLTQGGANVLTF.

The rearrangement joins TRBV5-1 to TRBJ1-1; 8 bases are shared with TRBD1. The CDR3 runs to 16 residues. Germline CDR1 is SGHRS and CDR2 is YFSETQ. V shed 0 bases, J shed 2 bases, and the junction held 6 bases outside the gene matches. This CDR3 is CASSLGQGIPNTEAFF. The DNA of the CDR3 is TGCGCCAGCAGCTTGGGACAGGGGATCCCTAACACTGAAGCTTTCTTT.

The chain carries TRBV4-3 and TRBJ2-7; tentatively, D is TRBD2 (5 bases). Trimming pared 1 base from V and 0 bases from J, leaving 13 bases between. CDR1 and CDR2 from the germline V gene are LGHNA and YSLEER. CDR3 size: 16 residues. The CDR3 protein is CASSQGRTESSYEQYF. CDR3 coding DNA: TGCGCCAGCAGCCAAGGGAGGACGGAGAGCTCCTACGAGCAGTACTTC.

The chain combines TRBV27 with TRBJ2-7, with TRBD2 matching 14 bases. The ends lost 7 bases at V and 4 bases at J; junction bases unmatched: 3. CDR1 and CDR2 (germline): MNHEY, SMNVEV (reference sequence). The CDR3 covers 14 residues. As DNA, the CDR3 is TGTGCCAGCAAGGGACTAGCGGGAGAGTACGAGCAGTACTTC. Encoded protein: CASKGLAGEYEQYF.